This passage covers 7 T cell receptor beta chains from one sample sequenced in a study of blood T cells in healthy people across ages. Using a J-beta primer mix together with a sample-barcoded 5' primer, a second PCR was run for about 7 to 12 cycles. TCRdb independently ran MiXCR on the 5' RACE reads; one entry per CDR3 protein. The profile covers hundreds of thousands of distinct CDR3 sequences, with around 38% appearing a single time and about 30% taken by the ten largest. Sequencing used blood. The receptors originated from a man older than 75 in good health.

This clonotype was seen repeatedly, ten times or more. The rearrangement links TRBV20-1 to TRBJ2-5, with 7 bases lining up with TRBD1. There are 13 residues in the CDR3. The V segment lost 3 bases and the J segment 5 bases; nucleotides outside the gene matches: 6. Germline V CDR1 and CDR2: DFQATT, SNEGSKA (reference sequence). As DNA, the CDR3 is TGCAGTGCTAGTGGGCCGACAGGGGAGACCCAGTACTTC. Its protein product is CSASGPTGETQYF.

In its sample, this clonotype was seen a few times. The chain recombines TRBV20-1 with TRBJ2-7; D is ambiguous. Germline-derived CDR1 and CDR2 are DFQATT and SNEGSKA (reference sequence). With 3 bases removed from V and 3 bases from J, the gap between germline ends came to 9 bases. The CDR3 is made up of 12 amino acids. CDR3 sequence: CSASPTGYEQYF. The DNA of the CDR3 is TGCAGTGCTAGTCCGACTGGCTACGAGCAGTACTTC.

With respect to this clonotype: A junction boundary mismatches the germline segment, possibly from a read error. For the CDR3, the DNA is TGCGCCGGCAGCTATGGCGGGAAAAACGAGCAGTACTTC. Translated: CAGSYGGKNEQYF. The gene calls are TRBV5-1 and TRBJ2-7, with D perhaps TRBD2 (6 bases). The CDR3 is 13 residues long. Germline CDR1 and CDR2: SGHRS and YFSETQ.

The rearrangement joins TRBV7-9 to TRBJ2-1; D is ambiguous. This CDR3 is 13 amino acids long. Germline V gene lookup returns CDR1 SEHNR and CDR2 FQNEAQ (reference sequence). V shed 1 base and J shed 6 bases, with 7 bases lying between them. The CDR3 DNA reads TGTGCCAGCAGCTTAGACCTTGGCAATGAGCAGTTCTTC. Encoded protein: CASSLDLGNEQFF.

This clonotype has a handful of counts. The genes are TRBV6-1 and TRBJ2-7; 7 nucleotides align to TRBD1. The germline gives CDR1 MNHNS, CDR2 SASEGT. Trimming took 4 bases from V and 2 from J; bases not matched to a gene: 8. This CDR3 contains 15 residues. DNA of the CDR3: TGTGCCAGCAGTGCCTCCTGGGACAGAACCTACGAGCAGTACTTC. As protein: CASSASWDRTYEQYF.

This clonotype has only a few counts. V usage is TRBV20-1 and J usage is TRBJ2-3; 8 nucleotides agree with TRBD2. V shed 4 bases and J 8 bases; nucleotides not matched to a gene: 11. The CDR3 runs 14 residues. Germline V gives CDR1 DFQATT, CDR2 SNEGSKA (reference sequence). The CDR3 DNA follows: TGCAGTGCTAATCCGGGACTAGACCGCGGTACGCAGTATTTT. Protein sequence: CSANPGLDRGTQYF.

J is TRBJ2-1 and V is TRBV5-1, with 11 bases fitting TRBD2. The germline V gene has CDR1 SGHRS and CDR2 YFSETQ. The V gene end was trimmed by 4 bases and the J gene end by 1 base; junction bases not matched to a gene: 4. The length of the CDR3 is 16 residues. Here the CDR3 reads CASSHSGGESYNEQFF. DNA of the CDR3: TGCGCCAGCAGCCATAGCGGGGGGGAGTCCTACAATGAGCAGTTCTTC.